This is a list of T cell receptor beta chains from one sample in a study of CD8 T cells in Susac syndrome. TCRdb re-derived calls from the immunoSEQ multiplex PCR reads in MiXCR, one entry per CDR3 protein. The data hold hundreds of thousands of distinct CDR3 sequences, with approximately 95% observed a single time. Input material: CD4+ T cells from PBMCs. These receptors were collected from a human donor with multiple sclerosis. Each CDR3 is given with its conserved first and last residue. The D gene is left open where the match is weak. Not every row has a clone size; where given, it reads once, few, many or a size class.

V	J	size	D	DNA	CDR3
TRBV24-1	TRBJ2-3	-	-	TGTGCCACCTCACGTGGTTCGGATACAGATACGCAGTATTTT	CATSRGSDTDTQYF
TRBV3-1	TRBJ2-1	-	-	TGTGCCAGCAGCCAAGAAGGGGGGGCACTCGAGCAGTTCTTC	CASSQEGGALEQFF
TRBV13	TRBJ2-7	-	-	TGTGCCAGCAGCTTAGCCCTGTCAGACAGGTCTCCCTACGAGCAGTACTTC	CASSLALSDRSPYEQYF
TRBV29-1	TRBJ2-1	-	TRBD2	TGCAGCGTTGAAGGGGGACTAGCGGGGAGCTCCTACAATGAGCAGTTCTTC	CSVEGGLAGSSYNEQFF
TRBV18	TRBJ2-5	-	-	TGTGCCAGCTCACCACTTCCCCAAGGAGAGACCCAGTACTTC	CASSPLPQGETQYF
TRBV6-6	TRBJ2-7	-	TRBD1	TGTGCCAGCAGTCCGTACGGGGACAGGGGCACCTACGAGCAGTACTTC	CASSPYGDRGTYEQYF
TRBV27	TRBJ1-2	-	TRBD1	TGTGCCAGCAGTTACCGGACAGGGAACTATGGCTACACCTTC	CASSYRTGNYGYTF
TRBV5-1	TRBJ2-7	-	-	TGCGCCAGCAGCTTGGCTCCGAGAGGACCCTACGAGCAGTACTTC	CASSLAPRGPYEQYF
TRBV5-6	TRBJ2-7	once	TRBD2	TGTGCCAGCAGCTTGTTGACTAGCGGGGCCCACTACGAGCAGTACTTC	CASSLLTSGAHYEQYF
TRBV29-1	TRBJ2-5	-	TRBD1	TGCAGCGTTGAACCCGACAGGGGGCGCTGGGAGACCCAGTACTTC	CSVEPDRGRWETQYF
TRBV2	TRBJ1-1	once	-	TGTGCCAGCAGTGTTCAGGGGACCACTGAAGCTTTCTTT	CASSVQGTTEAFF
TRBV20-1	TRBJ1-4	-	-	TGCAGTGCTAAGAGTCGAACTAATGAAAAACTGTTTTTT	CSAKSRTNEKLFF
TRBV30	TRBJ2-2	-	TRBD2	TGTGCCTACTCCGGAGTAGCGGGAGGGCCGACCGGGGAGCTGTTTTTT	CAYSGVAGGPTGELFF
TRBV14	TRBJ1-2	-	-	TGTGCCAGCAGCCAAGACTTGGCCGGATTGGGTGGCTACACCTTC	CASSQDLAGLGGYTF
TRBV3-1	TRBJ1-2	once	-	TGTGCCAGCAGCCGATCGGACAACTATGGCTACACCTTC	CASSRSDNYGYTF
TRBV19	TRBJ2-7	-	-	TGTGCCAGTAGCTCTGACAGGATTTCCTACGAGCAGTACTTC	CASSSDRISYEQYF
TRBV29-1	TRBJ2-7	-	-	TGCAGCGCCCGTTGGGCCTACGAGCAGTACTTC	CSARWAYEQYF
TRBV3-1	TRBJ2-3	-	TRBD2	TGTGCCAGCAGCCAAGGATCGAGCGGGAGGGCCTCAGGTACGCAGTATTTT	CASSQGSSGRASGTQYF
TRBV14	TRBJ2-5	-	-	TGTGCCAGCAGCCAAGGGACCCTGCAGTACATGGAGACCCAGTACTTC	CASSQGTLQYMETQYF
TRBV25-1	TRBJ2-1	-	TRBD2	TGTTACCCGTGGAGTAGCGGGGGGAGCTCCTACAATGAGCAGTTCTTC	CYPWSSGGSSYNEQFF
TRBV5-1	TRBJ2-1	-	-	TGCGCCAGCAGCTTGGAATACCCCCAACAGTTCTTC	CASSLEYPQQFF
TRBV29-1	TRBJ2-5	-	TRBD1	TGCAGCGTTGAAGGACAGGGTGGGGAGACCCAGTACTTC	CSVEGQGGETQYF
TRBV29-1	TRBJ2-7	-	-	TGCAGCGCCACAATCCCCCCATTTTACGAGCAGTACTTC	CSATIPPFYEQYF
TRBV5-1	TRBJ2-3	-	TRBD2	TGCGCCAGCAGCTTAGGACTAGCGGACGATACGCAGTATTTT	CASSLGLADDTQYF
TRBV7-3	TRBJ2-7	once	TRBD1	TGTGCCAGCAGTCCAAGGACAGGCCTTGAAGGTTTCTACGAGCAGTACTTC	CASSPRTGLEGFYEQYF
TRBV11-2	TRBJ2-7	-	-	TGTGCCAGCAGCCAATTTACGGGGTCCCGCTACGAGCAGTACTTC	CASSQFTGSRYEQYF
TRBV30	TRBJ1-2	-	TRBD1	TGTGCCTGGAGTGTGGCACAGGGGGACTATGGCTACACCTTC	CAWSVAQGDYGYTF
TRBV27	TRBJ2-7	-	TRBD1	TGTGCCAGCAGTTCCTACGGGACAGGGCCGTACGAGCAGTACTTC	CASSSYGTGPYEQYF
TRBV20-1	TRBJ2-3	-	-	TGCAGTGGGCTCCGGGGGCAAGATACGCAGTATTTT	CSGLRGQDTQYF
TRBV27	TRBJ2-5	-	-	TGTGCCAGCAGTTTACGAGGGGAGACCCAGTACTTC	CASSLRGETQYF
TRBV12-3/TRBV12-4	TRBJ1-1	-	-	TGTGCCAGCAGTTTTTTGGAGGGCGCTGAAGCTTTCTTT	CASSFLEGAEAFF
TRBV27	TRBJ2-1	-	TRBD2	TGTGCCAGCAGTTTACAACTAGCGGGAGGGCCAGGTCAGTTCTTC	CASSLQLAGGPGQFF
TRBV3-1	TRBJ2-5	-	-	TGTGCCAGCAGCCAGACACAGGGGACCCAGTACTTC	CASSQTQGTQYF
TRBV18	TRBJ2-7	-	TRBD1	TGTGCCAGCTCACCACCGAGGATGGACAGGCGGTCCTACGAGCAGTACTTC	CASSPPRMDRRSYEQYF
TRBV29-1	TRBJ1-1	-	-	TGCACGGCCCAACTTAAGAACACTGAAGCTTTCTTT	CTAQLKNTEAFF
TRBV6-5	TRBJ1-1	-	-	TGTGCCAGCAGTGACTCGGAAGGGTTGGCTTTCTTT	CASSDSEGLAFF
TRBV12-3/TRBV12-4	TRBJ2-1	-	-	TGTGCCAGCAGTTCCAATGGGGCCTACAATGAGCAGTTCTTC	CASSSNGAYNEQFF
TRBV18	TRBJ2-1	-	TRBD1	TGTGCCAGCTCGCCACTAAGGGACAGGGCCTATGAGCAGTTCTTC	CASSPLRDRAYEQFF
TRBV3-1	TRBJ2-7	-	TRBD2	TGTGCCAGCAGCCAAGTTCCGGGGGGCGAGCAGTACTTC	CASSQVPGGEQYF
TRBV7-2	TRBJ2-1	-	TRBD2	TGTGCCAGCAGCTTTAGCGGGGGAACCTACAATGAGCAGTTCTTC	CASSFSGGTYNEQFF
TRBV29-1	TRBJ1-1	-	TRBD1	TGCAGCGCATACAGGGGGTGGGACACTGAAGCTTTCTTT	CSAYRGWDTEAFF
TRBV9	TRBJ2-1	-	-	TGTGCCAGCAGCGTAGGACCACTTCCGAATGAGCAGTTCTTC	CASSVGPLPNEQFF
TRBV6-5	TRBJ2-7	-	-	TGTGCCAGCACGCCGGGACTTAACTACGAGCAGTACTTC	CASTPGLNYEQYF
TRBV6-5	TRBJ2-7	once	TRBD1	TGTGCCAGCAGACAACGACAGGGGGCGGGGGAGCAGTACTTC	CASRQRQGAGEQYF
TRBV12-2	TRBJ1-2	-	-	TGTGCAAGTCTCCAAGACCGAGGCTACACCTTC	CASLQDRGYTF
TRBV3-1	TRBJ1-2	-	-	TGTGCCAGCAGCCCAAAGCTTTCCATCCCCCTCTATGGCTACACCTTC	CASSPKLSIPLYGYTF
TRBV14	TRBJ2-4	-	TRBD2	TGTGCCAGCAGCCGTCTAGCGGGAGGGCCCAACATTCAGTACTTC	CASSRLAGGPNIQYF
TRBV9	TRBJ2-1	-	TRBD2	TGTGCCAGCAGCGTGACTAGCGGCCACCTCAATGAGCAGTTCTTC	CASSVTSGHLNEQFF
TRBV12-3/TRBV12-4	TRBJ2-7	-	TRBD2	TGTGCCAGCAGACGGGGACTAGCGGGTTGGGAGCAGTACTTC	CASRRGLAGWEQYF
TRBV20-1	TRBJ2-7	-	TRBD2	TGCAGTGCCGGAGCGGGAGTGGGGTACGAGCAGTACTTC	CSAGAGVGYEQYF
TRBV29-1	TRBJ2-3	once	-	TGCAGCGTTCAGACGGCTCCTCATACGCAGTATTTT	CSVQTAPHTQYF
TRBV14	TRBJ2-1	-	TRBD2	TGTGCCAGCAGCCGCCGGACTAGCGGGATCCTCGATGAGCAGTTCTTC	CASSRRTSGILDEQFF
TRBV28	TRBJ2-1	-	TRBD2	TGTGCCAGCAGTTCCGGGACTAGCGGCTACAATGAGCAGTTCTTC	CASSSGTSGYNEQFF
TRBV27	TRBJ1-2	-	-	TGTGCCAGCAGTTCGAACCCTGTCAGCGTAGGGCGAAAGATCTATGGCTACACCTTC	CASSSNPVSVGRKIYGYTF
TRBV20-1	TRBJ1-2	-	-	TGCAGTGCTAGAGATCTCAGGGGCGGATCAGGCGATGGCTACACCTTC	CSARDLRGGSGDGYTF